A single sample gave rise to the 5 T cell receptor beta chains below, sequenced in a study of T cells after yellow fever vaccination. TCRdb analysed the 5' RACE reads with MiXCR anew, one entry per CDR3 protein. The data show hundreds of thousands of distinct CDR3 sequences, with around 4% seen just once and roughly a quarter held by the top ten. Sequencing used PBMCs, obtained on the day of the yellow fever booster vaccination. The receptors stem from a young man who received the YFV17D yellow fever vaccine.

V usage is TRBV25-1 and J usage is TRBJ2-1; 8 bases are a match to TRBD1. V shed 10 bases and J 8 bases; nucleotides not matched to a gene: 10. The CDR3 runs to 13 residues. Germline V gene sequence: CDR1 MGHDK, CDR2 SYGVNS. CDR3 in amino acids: CAISSGTGYEQFF. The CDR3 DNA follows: TGTGCCATTTCGTCCGGGACAGGATATGAGCAGTTCTTC.

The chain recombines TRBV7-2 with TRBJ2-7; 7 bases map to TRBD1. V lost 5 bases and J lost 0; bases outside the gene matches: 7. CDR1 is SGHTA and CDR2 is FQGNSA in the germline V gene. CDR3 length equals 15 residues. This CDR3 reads CASSREGAYSYEQYF. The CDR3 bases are TGTGCCAGCAGCCGCGAGGGGGCCTACTCCTACGAGCAGTACTTC.

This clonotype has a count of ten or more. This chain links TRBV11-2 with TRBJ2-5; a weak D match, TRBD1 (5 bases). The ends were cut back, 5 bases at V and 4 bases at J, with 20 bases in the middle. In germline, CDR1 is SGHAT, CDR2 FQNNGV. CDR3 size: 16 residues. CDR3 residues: CASSGVFRQPLETQYF. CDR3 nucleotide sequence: TGTGCCAGCAGCGGCGTTTTCAGACAGCCACTAGAGACCCAGTACTTC. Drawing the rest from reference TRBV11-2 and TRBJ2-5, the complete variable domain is EAGVAQSPRYKIIEKRQSVAFWCNPISGHATLYWYQQILGQGPKLLIQFQNNGVVDDSQLPKDRFSAERLKGVDSTLKIQPAKLEDSAVYLCASSGVFRQPLETQYFGPGTRLLVL.

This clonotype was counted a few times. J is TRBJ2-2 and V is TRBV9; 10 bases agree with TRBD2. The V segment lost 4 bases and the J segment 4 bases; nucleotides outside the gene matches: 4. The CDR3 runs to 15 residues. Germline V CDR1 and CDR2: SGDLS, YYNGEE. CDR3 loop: CASSPRLAGTGELFF. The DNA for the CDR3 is TGTGCCAGCAGCCCTCGACTAGCGGGCACCGGGGAGCTGTTTTTT.

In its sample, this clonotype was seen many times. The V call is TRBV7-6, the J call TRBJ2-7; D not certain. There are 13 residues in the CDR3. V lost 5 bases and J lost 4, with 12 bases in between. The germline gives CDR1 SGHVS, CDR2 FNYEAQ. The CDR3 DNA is TGTGCCAGCAGCGTACAGCCAGTATACGAGCAGTACTTC. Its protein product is CASSVQPVYEQYF. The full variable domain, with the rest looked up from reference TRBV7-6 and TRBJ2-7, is GAGVSQSPRYKVTKRGQDVALRCDPISGHVSLYWYRQALGQGPEFLTYFNYEAQQDKSGLPNDRFSAERPEGSISTLTIQRTEQRDSAMYRCASSVQPVYEQYFGPGTRLTVT.